A single sample gave rise to the 11 T cell receptor beta chains below, sequenced in a study of T cells in Graves' hyperthyroidism and ophthalmopathy. RNA transcripts served as the template for amplifying TCR beta CDR3 regions. Using the HTBI primer set, a first-round RT-PCR was run on the TCR CDR3. MiXCR, run by TCRdb on the multiplex PCR reads, gives a single entry per CDR3 protein. The sample includes about 370,000 distinct CDR3 sequences, roughly 15% of them seen just once. The sequenced sample was blood. The receptors here all came from a woman aged 60 to 75 with Graves' ophthalmopathy.

This clonotype showed up just a few times. The chain couples TRBV30 to TRBJ2-7; TRBD2 matches at 7 bases. Germline loops: CDR1 GTSNPN, CDR2 SVGIG (reference sequence). CDR3 length: 14 amino acids. The V segment lost 3 bases and the J segment 3 bases; nucleotides outside the gene matches: 8. CDR3 sequence (DNA): TGTGCCTGGAGGAGAAGCGGGATGAACTACGAGCAGTACTTC. The encoded protein is CAWRRSGMNYEQYF.

The chain carries TRBV6-2 or TRBV6-3 and TRBJ2-1; 9 bases are a match to TRBD2. Trimming took 3 bases from V and 8 from J; bases not matched to a gene: 11. The germline gives CDR1 MNHEY, CDR2 SVGEGT. The CDR3 is 16 residues long. The CDR3 is CASSYIAGALLDEQFF. CDR3 coding DNA: TGTGCCAGCAGTTATATAGCGGGAGCCCTTCTGGATGAGCAGTTCTTC.

In its sample, this clonotype was seen a few times. This chain connects TRBV20-1 to TRBJ1-6; D remains ambiguous. CDR1 and CDR2 from the germline V gene are DFQATT and SNEGSKA (reference sequence). The CDR3 length is 15 residues. The germline V and J ends were trimmed by 0 bases and 0 bases, with 6 bases remaining between them. Written as DNA, the CDR3 is TGCAGTGCTAGAGATTTCTTCTCCTATAATTCACCCCTCCACTTT. Amino acid sequence: CSARDFFSYNSPLHF.

This clonotype was recorded a few times. The chain recombines TRBV28 with TRBJ1-4; tentatively, D is TRBD1 (5 bases). Per the germline V gene, CDR1 is MDHEN and CDR2 is SYDVKM. CDR3 length: 13 amino acids. Trimming took off 6 bases at V and 7 bases at J, with 12 bases between the two ends. As DNA, the CDR3 is TGTGCCAGCAGATCAGCCGGGGGTGAAAAACTGTTTTTT. Protein sequence: CASRSAGGEKLFF.

The V gene is TRBV5-1, the J gene TRBJ2-5; D might be TRBD2 (7 bases). V lost 2 bases and J 4 bases, leaving 15 bases between the germline ends. The CDR3 sequence is 15 residues long. CDR1 and CDR2 from the germline V gene are SGHRS and YFSETQ. DNA of the CDR3: TGCGCCAGCAGCTTCGGGGGGACAACCGGAGAGACCCAGTACTTC. Amino acid sequence: CASSFGGTTGETQYF. The whole variable domain, remainder taken from reference TRBV5-1 and TRBJ2-5, is KAGVTQTPRYLIKTRGQQVTLSCSPISGHRSVSWYQQTPGQGLQFLFEYFSETQRNKGNFPGRFSGRQFSNSRSEMNVSTLELGDSALYLCASSFGGTTGETQYFGPGTRLLVL.

With regard to this clonotype: This may stem from a read error, because a much larger clone lies one nucleotide away. V usage is TRBV6-1 and J usage is TRBJ2-5; D not certain. V was clipped by 10 bases and J by 2 bases, with 20 bases between them. The germline V gene encodes CDR1 MNHNS and CDR2 SASEGT. CDR3 length: 15 amino acids. CDR3 residues: CATIRTTRLQETQYF. CDR3 nucleotide sequence: TGTGCCACCATCCGAACTACACGCCTTCAAGAGACCCAGTACTTC.

This clonotype was counted many times. The V and J genes are TRBV20-1 and TRBJ2-7, with 9 nucleotides matching TRBD2. The CDR3 is made up of 15 amino acids. V dropped 2 bases and J dropped 3; count of bases not matched to a gene: 8. CDR1 and CDR2 from the germline V gene are DFQATT and SNEGSKA (reference sequence). In nucleotides, the CDR3 is TGCAGTGCTAGACCCCTAGCGGGGCCTATCTACGAGCAGTACTTC. It specifies CSARPLAGPIYEQYF.

This clonotype was detected many times. The genes are TRBV5-1 and TRBJ2-3; 7 positions agree with TRBD1. From germline, CDR1 is SGHRS and CDR2 YFSETQ. J gave up 2 bases and V 1 base, and 4 bases lay outside the gene matches. CDR3 length equals 15 residues. For the CDR3, the DNA is TGCGCCAGCAGCTTGAACAGGGGCTTCACAGATACGCAGTATTTT. Translating it yields CASSLNRGFTDTQYF.

This chain joins TRBV10-2 and TRBJ2-1, with D unclear. This CDR3 region has 13 residues. The V and J ends lost 0 bases and 9 bases respectively, with 9 bases between them. Looked up from germline, CDR1 is WSHSY and CDR2 is SAAADI. CDR3: CASSESPNSEQFF. CDR3 in DNA: TGCGCCAGCAGTGAGTCTCCTAATTCTGAGCAGTTCTTC.

The gene calls are TRBV12-3 or TRBV12-4 and TRBJ2-1; 9 bases fit TRBD1. The CDR3 sequence is 14 residues long. V lost 6 bases, J lost 5 bases, and 5 bases stayed unmatched. The DNA of the CDR3 is TGTGCCAGCAGGTCCCGGGACAGGGACAATGAGCAGTTCTTC. Translating it yields CASRSRDRDNEQFF.

This clonotype was seen only a few times. The chain uses TRBV28 and TRBJ1-2, with 7 positions matching TRBD1. V trimming: 6 bases; J trimming: 8 bases; junction bases outside the gene matches: 12. The CDR3 covers 14 residues. Germline V gene sequence: CDR1 MDHEN, CDR2 SYDVKM. CDR3 DNA sequence: TGTGCCAGCAGCCCCCCTTTAACAGGGGTAGGCTACACCTTC. This translates into CASSPPLTGVGYTF.